Each of the 26 T cell receptor beta chains below was sequenced from the same sample in a study of shared clonotypes between healthy human individuals. Measured with immunoSEQ multiplex PCR; TCRdb has only the in-frame clones, and not every one. The data hold around 620,000 clones, with 85% to 95% observed a single time. CD45RO-negative cells were positively selected for CCR7, leaving out terminally differentiated effector memory CD45RA+ cells. Sequenced: naive CD8+ T cells sorted from blood. These receptor sequences come from a woman in her thirties in good health.

This rearrangement joins TRBV6-4 to TRBJ1-1, with 9 bases aligning to TRBD1. The CDR3 is 13 residues long. Germline V gene lookup returns CDR1 MRHNA and CDR2 SNTAGT. The V segment lost 6 bases and the J segment 2 bases; nucleotides outside the gene matches: 1. Here the CDR3 DNA reads TGTGCCAGCAGGGACAGGGGAAACACTGAAGCTTTCTTT. Protein product: CASRDRGNTEAFF.

The gene calls are TRBV19 and TRBJ1-1, with 7 nucleotides matching TRBD1. Germline V gives CDR1 LNHDA, CDR2 SQIVND (reference sequence). The CDR3 spans 14 residues. Trimming cost V 4 bases and J 7 bases; bases outside gene matches: 9. This chain's CDR3 is CASSRDRDRNEAFF. In DNA form, the CDR3 reads TGTGCCAGTAGTAGAGACAGGGACAGAAATGAAGCTTTCTTT.

The J gene is TRBJ2-7, the V gene TRBV4-1, with D possibly matching TRBD2 (5 bases). Germline V gene lookup returns CDR1 MGHRA and CDR2 YSYEKL. The CDR3 is 16 amino acids. V was pared by 4 bases and J by 2 bases, with 18 bases between. DNA of the CDR3: TGCGCCAGCAGCCTAGAGCCAGAACCGAGGGCCTACGAGCAGTACTTC. Encoded protein: CASSLEPEPRAYEQYF.

The V call is TRBV5-6, the J call TRBJ2-2, with unresolved D. The germline V gene encodes CDR1 SGHDT and CDR2 YYEEEE. V was cut by 1 base and J by 0 bases, with 10 bases left in between. This CDR3 region has 16 residues. For the CDR3, the DNA is TGTGCCAGCAGCTTGATTGAGGATTCGAACACCGGGGAGCTGTTTTTT. This codes for CASSLIEDSNTGELFF.

The CDR3 loop is CASSDPRGGGSNQPQHF. The DNA for the CDR3 is TGTGCCAGCAGTGACCCACGGGGAGGGGGGAGCAATCAGCCCCAGCATTTT. The V call is TRBV6-4, the J call TRBJ1-5; D might be TRBD1 (6 bases). Trimming removed 2 bases at V and 1 base at J, with 15 bases between. Germline values: CDR1 MRHNA, CDR2 SNTAGT. CDR3 length: 17 amino acids.

The V gene is TRBV7-2, the J gene TRBJ2-5; D remains unclear. The V end lost 5 bases, the J end lost 1 base, and 14 bases lay between the germline ends. The CDR3 runs to 15 residues. Germline V CDR1 and CDR2: SGHTA, FQGNSA. The CDR3 sequence: CASSRRGEFQETQYF. The CDR3 DNA is TGTGCCAGCAGCCGAAGAGGAGAGTTCCAAGAGACCCAGTACTTC.

The chain joins TRBV27 to TRBJ2-1; D unclear. The germline V and J ends were trimmed by 2 bases and 0 bases, with 8 bases remaining between them. CDR3 length: 15 amino acids. The germline V gene has CDR1 MNHEY and CDR2 SMNVEV (reference sequence). CDR3 nucleotides: TGTGCCAGCAGTTTAATAACCGGCTCCTACAATGAGCAGTTCTTC. It codes for CASSLITGSYNEQFF.

Turning to this clone: The identical CDR3 is also encoded by other nucleotide sequences in the sample. The rearrangement joins TRBV27 to TRBJ2-7; D is perhaps TRBD2 (5 bases). This CDR3 spans 13 amino acids. Germline CDR1 MNHEY, CDR2 SMNVEV (reference sequence). Trimming left V 5 bases short and J 2 bases short, with 10 bases between. This CDR3 is CASSLGLAYEQYF. CDR3 bases: TGTGCCAGCAGTCTCGGACTTGCCTACGAGCAGTACTTC.

The rearrangement joins TRBV4-1 to TRBJ2-1, with TRBD2 identical over 10 bases. The CDR3 covers 18 residues. CDR1 is MGHRA and CDR2 is YSYEKL in the germline V gene. With 4 bases clipped from V and 0 bases from J, the junction kept 9 bases outside the gene matches. CDR3 amino acids: CASSPWTSGEDSYNEQFF. CDR3 DNA sequence: TGCGCCAGCAGCCCTTGGACTAGCGGAGAGGACTCCTACAATGAGCAGTTCTTC.

Concerning this clone itself: It is unclear where the CDR3 begins or ends on the DNA, so no DNA is shown, and the CDR3 is as TCRdb lists it. The chain recombines TRBV11-2 with TRBJ2-2. Termini included, the CDR3 measures 15 amino acids. Germline values: CDR1 SGHAT, CDR2 FQNNGV. CDR3 protein: CASSFLAVGTGELFF.

The chain has TRBV6-5 and TRBJ2-1; 8 positions agree with TRBD1. The CDR3 sequence is 15 residues long. Germline assignment: CDR1 MNHEY and CDR2 SVGAGI. J lost 6 bases, V lost 0 bases, and 4 bases had no gene match. The CDR3 DNA reads TGTGCCAGCAGTTACTCGGTACAGGGGGGCAATGAGCAGTTCTTC. Its translation is CASSYSVQGGNEQFF.

V and J are TRBV11-3 and TRBJ1-1; D not certain. Trimming removed 2 bases at V and 4 bases at J, with 8 bases between. CDR3 length: 13 amino acids. The germline V gene encodes CDR1 SGHNT and CDR2 YENEEA. The CDR3 DNA sequence: TGTGCCAGCAGCTTATCTCCGGGCACTGAAGCTTTCTTT. The encoded protein is CASSLSPGTEAFF. Drawing the rest from reference TRBV11-3 and TRBJ1-1, the complete variable domain is EAGVVQSPRYKIIEKKQPVAFWCNPISGHNTLYWYLQNLGQGPELLIRYENEEAVDDSQLPKDRFSAERLKGVDSTLKIQPAELGDSAVYLCASSLSPGTEAFFGQGTRLTVV.

The V call is TRBV6-5, the J call TRBJ2-7; D is perhaps TRBD1 or TRBD2 (6 bases each). The CDR3 has 16 amino acids. V was trimmed by 2 bases and J by 2 bases, leaving 16 bases between them. Germline V gives CDR1 MNHEY, CDR2 SVGAGI. Written as DNA, the CDR3 is TGTGCCAGCAGTTACGGGGACGTCCGGGGGCCCTACGAGCAGTACTTC. Translated: CASSYGDVRGPYEQYF.

The gene calls are TRBV19 and TRBJ1-5, with D possibly TRBD1 on 5 matching bases. Germline CDR1 is LNHDA and CDR2 is SQIVND (reference sequence). CDR3 length equals 15 residues. With 7 bases removed from V and 2 bases from J, the gap between germline ends came to 15 bases. This chain's CDR3 is CASMEGNGGNQPQHF. The CDR3 DNA reads as TGTGCCAGTATGGAGGGGAATGGGGGCAATCAGCCCCAGCATTTT.

The V gene is TRBV7-9, the J gene TRBJ2-2; D unclear. CDR3 length: 13 amino acids. From germline, CDR1 is SEHNR and CDR2 FQNEAQ (reference sequence). V was pared by 2 bases and J by 2 bases, with 3 bases between. Here the CDR3 DNA reads TGTGCCAGCAGCTTACCAAACACCGGGGAGCTGTTTTTT. This codes for CASSLPNTGELFF.

With respect to this clone: One end of the junction is discordant with germline, which a read error may explain. The gene calls are TRBV11-1 and TRBJ2-7; 7 nucleotides align to TRBD1. The germline V gene has CDR1 SGHAT and CDR2 FQDESV (reference sequence). The CDR3 spans 11 residues. CDR3 sequence: CASSTGTAAVF. The CDR3, as DNA: TGTGCCAGCAGCACCGGGACAGCTGCTGTCTTC.

The chain links TRBV4-1 to TRBJ2-1, with D perhaps TRBD2 (5 bases). The CDR3 contains 13 residues. V was trimmed by 3 bases and J by 12 bases, leaving 15 bases between them. The germline CDR1 and CDR2 sequences are MGHRA and YSYEKL. The CDR3 loop is CASSHLSGSLQFF. Written as DNA, the CDR3 is TGCGCCAGCAGCCACTTATCGGGGTCTCTGCAGTTCTTC.

V usage is TRBV27 and J usage is TRBJ2-1; TRBD1 matches 7 bases. The CDR3 sequence is 15 residues long. The J segment lost 7 bases and the V segment lost 3 bases, leaving 9 bases of the junction unmatched. Germline V gives CDR1 MNHEY, CDR2 SMNVEV (reference sequence). The CDR3 is CASSLRGGGWNEQFF. As DNA, the CDR3 is TGTGCCAGCAGTTTGAGAGGGGGCGGTTGGAATGAGCAGTTCTTC.

The chain links TRBV28 to TRBJ1-4; 7 bases match TRBD1. This CDR3 spans 14 amino acids. Germline loops: CDR1 MDHEN, CDR2 SYDVKM. Trimming took 8 bases from V and 3 from J; bases not matched to a gene: 6. The CDR3 DNA is TGTGCCAGCCGAGGGACAGAGTCTAATGAAAAACTGTTTTTT. It yields the protein CASRGTESNEKLFF.

The chain combines TRBV20-1 with TRBJ2-7, with D perhaps assigned TRBD1 or TRBD2 (5 bases each). This CDR3 comprises 11 residues. The V gene lost 3 bases and the J gene lost 5 bases, with 8 bases spanning the gap. Germline CDR1 and CDR2: DFQATT and SNEGSKA (reference sequence). The CDR3 here is CSASRDHEQYF. Written as DNA, the CDR3 is TGCAGTGCTAGCCGGGACCACGAGCAGTACTTC.

The rearrangement uses TRBV27 and TRBJ2-1; no firm D call. This CDR3 spans 16 amino acids. The germline V and J ends were trimmed by 2 bases and 8 bases, with 19 bases remaining between them. Germline CDR1 reads MNHEY; CDR2 reads SMNVEV (reference sequence). The chain's CDR3 is CASSLKKGFSPDEQFF. The CDR3, as DNA: TGTGCCAGCAGTTTAAAAAAGGGCTTCTCCCCCGATGAGCAGTTCTTC.

The CDR3 nucleotides read TGTGCCAGCAGCCAAGCCGGGGGGAGGGTCTACGAGCAGTACTTC. Translated, it gives CASSQAGGRVYEQYF. The chain combines TRBV14 with TRBJ2-7; 7 bases are shared with TRBD2. Germline V lookup: CDR1 SGHDN, CDR2 FVKESK. The V segment lost 1 base and the J segment 3 bases; nucleotides outside the gene matches: 6. The CDR3 is 15 amino acids.

The chain joins TRBV6-5 to TRBJ2-4; tentatively, D is TRBD2 (6 bases). V was trimmed by 2 bases and J by 8 bases, leaving 16 bases between them. Looked up from germline, CDR1 is MNHEY and CDR2 is SVGAGI. The CDR3 spans 15 residues. The chain's CDR3 is CASSYGAGPRDIQYF. The CDR3 region has the DNA TGTGCCAGCAGTTACGGGGCGGGACCAAGGGACATTCAGTACTTC.

This chain links TRBV10-1 with TRBJ2-3; 8 bases align to TRBD2. The CDR3 sequence is 15 residues long. The V gene's germline CDR1 is WNHNN and CDR2 SYGVQD (reference sequence). With 1 base clipped from V and 5 bases from J, the junction kept 5 bases outside the gene matches. The CDR3 DNA sequence: TGCGCCAGCAGTGAGTTTAGCGGGATGAAAGATACGCAGTATTTT. It codes for CASSEFSGMKDTQYF.

The chain carries TRBV18 and TRBJ2-1; tentative D call: TRBD1 (8 bases). Germline assignment: CDR1 KGHSH and CDR2 LQKENI. V dropped 3 bases and J dropped 8 bases, with 20 bases sitting between them. CDR3 length: 16 amino acids. The CDR3 bases are TGTGCCAGCTCACCCGGGGGGACAGGTAGTATCGATGAGCAGTTCTTC. Translated, it gives CASSPGGTGSIDEQFF.

The chain combines TRBV28 with TRBJ2-7; the D gene is possibly TRBD1 (6 bases). This CDR3 has 13 residues. Deletions cut 8 bases from V and 0 bases from J, with 11 bases between. The V gene's germline CDR1 is MDHEN and CDR2 SYDVKM. The CDR3 DNA sequence: TGTGCCAGCCGACAGGTTGCCTCCTACGAGCAGTACTTC. Encoded protein: CASRQVASYEQYF.